This TCR beta chain appears in the sequencing data of a study of blood T cells in healthy people across ages. Study conclusions and caveats: Investigators viewed diversity estimates from one million T cells as underestimates, the study reported.

This clonotype was counted between two and nine times. Its antigen is currently unknown. The junction does not match germline at one end; this may be a read error. A second PCR, run for 7 to 11 cycles, used a sample-barcoded 5' primer plus a J-beta primer mix. One entry per CDR3 protein, called by TCRdb with MiXCR from the 5' RACE reads. This sample has 1.5 million to 1.8 million distinct CDR3 sequences, with under 55% found just once. This CDR3 is 15 amino acids long. CDR1 SGHRS and CDR2 YFSETQ come from the germline V gene. V and J are TRBV5-1 and TRBJ2-1, with 9 nucleotides matching TRBD2. The specimen sequenced was blood. The sequence came from a woman aged 18-29 years in good health. DNA for the CDR3: TGTGCCAGCAGCATCGGGACTAGCAGCTACAATGAGCAGTTCTTC. Protein: CASSIGTSSYNEQFF.